This T cell receptor (beta chain) is drawn from a study of T cell responses to AZD1222 COVID-19 vaccine. CDR1 is SEHNR, CDR2 FQNEAQ, per germline (reference sequence). The CDR3 loop spans 15 amino acids. Between the trimmed V and J ends, which lost 5 bases and 0 bases, there was a span of 13 bases. Measured with immunoSEQ multiplex PCR; TCRdb has only the in-frame clones, and not every one. The sample records approximately 120,000 clones, roughly nine tenths being singletons. This receptor was taken from an adult in good health. The genes are TRBV7-9 and TRBJ1-1; D is perhaps TRBD1 (5 bases). The specimen comprised peripheral blood, sampled on day 0 of AZD1222 vaccination. CDR3 DNA: TGTGCCAGCAGCACAAAGACAGACATGAACACTGAAGCTTTCTTT. Translation gives CASSTKTDMNTEAFF.